The 27 T cell receptor beta chains presented below share a single source sample, sequenced in a study of response to subunit inactivated influenza vaccine. Each CDR3 protein gets one entry after TCRdb re-called the RT-PCR reads with MiXCR. The repertoire holds roughly 650,000 distinct CDR3 sequences, 15% to 19% seen once, with 11% in the top ten. Source: PBMCs from blood, taken roughly 12 days after vaccination. Receptors originate from a man in his fifties who received an inactivated influenza vaccine.

The table lists this clonotype with a few counts. The rearrangement uses TRBV20-1 and TRBJ2-7; 13 bases align to TRBD2. With 6 bases clipped from V and 0 bases from J, the junction kept 14 bases outside the gene matches. Germline V lookup: CDR1 DFQATT, CDR2 SNEGSKA (reference sequence). This CDR3 region has 18 residues. In DNA, the CDR3 is TGCAGTGCACACTCCGGACTAGCGGGGGACCATATCTCCTACGAGCAGTACTTC. Translation: CSAHSGLAGDHISYEQYF.

This clonotype was seen at least ten times. The V and J genes are TRBV24-1 and TRBJ2-7; D remains unclear. Trimming took off 4 bases at V and 0 bases at J, with 6 bases between the two ends. Germline CDR1 is KGHDR and CDR2 is SFDVKD. CDR3 length: 13 amino acids. CDR3 region: CATSDGSSYEQYF. The CDR3 bases are TGTGCCACCAGTGACGGGTCCTCCTACGAGCAGTACTTC.

This clonotype was recorded once. Since no conserved phenylalanine or tryptophan closes the CDR3, a read error is the likely cause. The genes are TRBV7-2 and TRBJ2-3; TRBD1 might be the D (5 bases). CDR1 is SGHTA and CDR2 is FQGNSA in the germline V gene. Deletions cut 0 bases from V and 4 bases from J, with 11 bases between. CDR3 length: 15 residues. The CDR3 protein is CASSLAAGWADTQYS. Here the CDR3 DNA reads TGTGCCAGCAGCTTAGCGGCAGGGTGGGCAGATACGCAGTATTCT.

This clonotype has only a few counts. The chain employs TRBV5-1 and TRBJ1-2, with D possibly matching TRBD1 (6 bases). CDR1 and CDR2 (germline): SGHRS, YFSETQ. The CDR3 is made up of 16 amino acids. V was trimmed by 4 bases and J by 5 bases, leaving 21 bases between them. As DNA, the CDR3 is TGCGCCAGCAGCGGCGGTCAGGGGACCGGCGGTTATGGCTACACCTTC. Protein product: CASSGGQGTGGYGYTF.

This clonotype was observed at least ten times. The CDR3: CAISEGRGNQPQHF. CDR3 DNA: TGTGCCATCAGTGAAGGGAGGGGTAATCAGCCCCAGCATTTT. The chain carries TRBV10-3 and TRBJ1-5; D possibly corresponds to TRBD1 (5 bases). V was cut by 3 bases and J by 4 bases, with 10 bases left in between. Per the germline V gene, CDR1 is ENHRY and CDR2 is SYGVKD. The CDR3 covers 14 residues.

The J gene is TRBJ1-2, the V gene TRBV10-3; 9 bases line up with TRBD1. Germline V CDR1 and CDR2: ENHRY, SYGVKD. J was trimmed by 5 bases and V by 3 bases; bases with no gene match: 13. This CDR3 region has 17 residues. CDR3 sequence reads: CAISDTGTGLSVYGYTF. The CDR3 DNA reads TGTGCCATCAGTGATACCGGGACAGGGCTTTCTGTTTATGGCTACACCTTC.

This chain connects TRBV6-5 to TRBJ2-7; 9 nucleotides align to TRBD1. V was pared by 6 bases and J by 13 bases, with 4 bases of the junction left unmatched. Germline V gives CDR1 MNHEY, CDR2 SVGAGI. CDR3 length: 10 residues. The CDR3 loop is CASRRDREYF. Here the CDR3 DNA reads TGTGCCAGCAGACGGGACAGGGAATACTTC.

The chain carries TRBV3-1 and TRBJ2-2; D remains ambiguous. The CDR3 sequence is 14 residues long. V was trimmed by 2 bases and J by 0 bases, leaving 4 bases between them. CDR1 and CDR2 (germline): LGHDT, YNNKEL (reference sequence). CDR3 coding DNA: TGTGCCAGCAGCCAACGATCGAACACCGGGGAGCTGTTTTTT. Translation gives CASSQRSNTGELFF.

This clonotype turned up a few times. The genes are TRBV30 and TRBJ2-1, with no clear D. Looked up from germline, CDR1 is GTSNPN and CDR2 is SVGIG (reference sequence). There are 13 residues in the CDR3. The ends were cut back, 7 bases at V and 8 bases at J, with 18 bases in the middle. The CDR3 here is CALDPLGIYEQFF. The CDR3 coding sequence is TGTGCCTTGGACCCTCTGGGGATATATGAGCAGTTCTTC.

The chain joins TRBV28 to TRBJ2-7, with unresolved D. Germline assignment: CDR1 MDHEN and CDR2 SYDVKM. Trimming took 8 bases from V and 2 from J, leaving 16 bases between them. The CDR3 spans 14 residues. CDR3 amino acids: CASRKNTVTYEQYF. The CDR3 DNA is TGTGCCAGCCGCAAGAACACGGTTACCTACGAGCAGTACTTC.

The V and J genes are TRBV30 and TRBJ2-7, with TRBD1 matching 12 bases. CDR3 length equals 14 residues. The V segment lost 4 bases and the J segment 6 bases; nucleotides outside the gene matches: 7. Per germline, CDR1 GTSNPN and CDR2 SVGIG (reference sequence). The chain's CDR3 is CAWKGQGAPGEQYF. CDR3 DNA sequence: TGTGCCTGGAAGGGACAGGGGGCTCCCGGCGAGCAGTACTTC.

This chain links TRBV20-1 with TRBJ2-5; 11 bases are a match to TRBD2. V was clipped by 0 bases and J by 4 bases; unmatched bases: 7. This CDR3 has 16 residues. Germline V gives CDR1 DFQATT, CDR2 SNEGSKA (reference sequence). The CDR3: CSARDNSGRVIETQYF. DNA for the CDR3: TGCAGTGCTAGAGATAATAGCGGGAGGGTGATAGAGACCCAGTACTTC.

V is TRBV7-8 and J is TRBJ2-1, with 7 bases matching TRBD2. From germline, CDR1 is SGHVS and CDR2 FQNEAQ. The CDR3 consists of 17 residues. J gave up 5 bases and V 6 bases, and 16 bases lay outside the gene matches. CDR3 sequence reads: CASSYAFGLGADNEQFF. The CDR3 DNA reads as TGTGCCAGCAGTTATGCATTCGGACTAGGGGCAGACAATGAGCAGTTCTTC.

The chain recombines TRBV5-1 with TRBJ2-1; 9 bases match TRBD2. V lost 2 bases and J lost 2; bases outside the gene matches: 5. CDR1 is SGHRS, CDR2 YFSETQ, per germline. This CDR3 region has 16 residues. The CDR3 reads CASSLRLADTYNEQFF. In nucleotides, the CDR3 is TGCGCCAGCAGCTTAAGACTAGCGGATACCTACAATGAGCAGTTCTTC.

This clonotype was picked up a small number of times. The chain links TRBV6-5 to TRBJ2-1; TRBD1 is a possible D gene (5 bases). Trimming left V 6 bases short and J 10 bases short, with 13 bases between. The CDR3 contains 12 residues. Looked up from germline, CDR1 is MNHEY and CDR2 is SVGAGI. The CDR3 protein is CASRKQSGEQFF. The DNA for the CDR3 is TGTGCCAGCAGGAAACAGTCAGGGGAGCAGTTCTTC.

This clonotype was picked up many times. This chain connects TRBV7-9 to TRBJ2-4; 7 bases match TRBD2. Germline V gives CDR1 SEHNR, CDR2 FQNEAQ (reference sequence). CDR3 length: 15 amino acids. Trimming at V came to 5 bases and at J to 1 base, leaving 5 bases not matched to a gene. Written as DNA, the CDR3 is TGTGCCAGCAGCCCGTCGGGGGGTGCCAAAAACATTCAGTACTTC. This sequence encodes CASSPSGGAKNIQYF. The variable domain in full, completed from reference TRBV7-9 and TRBJ2-4, reads DTGVSQNPRHKITKRGQNVTFRCDPISEHNRLYWYRQTLGQGPEFLTYFQNEAQLEKSRLLSDRFSAERPKGSFSTLEIQRTEQGDSAMYLCASSPSGGAKNIQYFGAGTRLSVL.

This clonotype was seen a handful of times. The V call is TRBV12-3 or TRBV12-4, the J call TRBJ2-7; 8 bases match TRBD1. The CDR3 is 16 residues long. V was pared by 6 bases and J by 4 bases, with 14 bases of the junction left unmatched. This chain's CDR3 is CASRTYRGTPPYEQYF. CDR3 DNA: TGTGCCAGCAGAACGTACAGGGGGACCCCCCCGTACGAGCAGTACTTC.

This clonotype has a handful of counts. The CDR3 spells CASSQIFPYNEQFF. CDR3 DNA sequence: TGTGCCAGCAGCCAGATTTTCCCCTACAATGAGCAGTTCTTC. This chain joins TRBV14 and TRBJ2-1; D call uncertain. Germline V gives CDR1 SGHDN, CDR2 FVKESK. The CDR3 has 14 residues. V lost 3 bases, J lost 2 bases, and 8 bases lay in between.

The chain carries TRBV9 and TRBJ1-2, with 9 positions matching TRBD1. This CDR3 has 14 residues. Germline CDR1 and CDR2: SGDLS and YYNGEE. Unmatched junction bases numbered 9, after V lost 4 bases and J lost 8 bases. The CDR3 bases are TGTGCCAGCAGCCACGGGGGACAGGGTAAAGGCTACACCTTC. Translation: CASSHGGQGKGYTF.

This rearrangement joins TRBV4-3 to TRBJ2-6, with D uncertain. Trimming pared 0 bases from V and 1 base from J, leaving 10 bases between. CDR3 length: 17 residues. The germline V gene has CDR1 LGHNA and CDR2 YSLEER. The CDR3, as DNA: TGCGCCAGCAGCCAAGATCTGGAGACGTCTGGGGCCAACGTCCTGACTTTC. Translating it yields CASSQDLETSGANVLTF.

The chain combines TRBV7-2 with TRBJ1-1; D remains ambiguous. V lost 5 bases, J lost 1 base, and 11 bases lay in between. The germline gives CDR1 SGHTA, CDR2 FQGNSA. The CDR3 is made up of 14 amino acids. The CDR3 sequence: CASSISRQNTEAFF. CDR3 nucleotides: TGTGCCAGCAGCATTTCCCGACAGAACACTGAAGCTTTCTTT.

This clonotype was seen ten or more times. This rearrangement joins TRBV29-1 to TRBJ1-5, with 7 nucleotides matching TRBD1. Trimming removed 7 bases from V and 4 bases from J; junction bases left unmatched: 7. Looked up from germline, CDR1 is SQVTM and CDR2 is ANQGSEA. The CDR3 sequence is 13 residues long. This CDR3 reads CSGQGRRNQPQHF. The CDR3 DNA follows: TGCAGCGGACAGGGACGGAGGAATCAGCCCCAGCATTTT.

The genes are TRBV6-2 or TRBV6-3 and TRBJ1-6, with 8 bases identical to TRBD1. With 6 bases clipped from V and 7 bases from J, the junction kept 2 bases outside the gene matches. This CDR3 comprises 13 residues. Germline assignment: CDR1 MNHEY and CDR2 SVGEGT. The CDR3 loop reads CASRDRANSPLHF. DNA for the CDR3: TGTGCCAGCAGGGACAGGGCGAATTCACCCCTCCACTTT.

The CDR3 DNA follows: TGTGCCAGCAGTTCCAGGACCGGGACAGGGGTGTACAATGAGCAGTTCTTC. Its protein product is CASSSRTGTGVYNEQFF. The chain employs TRBV6-5 and TRBJ2-1; 10 bases map to TRBD1. V lost 4 bases, J lost 4 bases, and 10 bases stayed unmatched. The CDR3 runs 17 residues. Germline loops: CDR1 MNHEY, CDR2 SVGAGI.

This clonotype turned up a few times. CDR3 bases: TGCAGAGCCGGGGACAGGACTAACTATGGCTACACCTTC. As protein: CRAGDRTNYGYTF. The gene calls are TRBV20-1 and TRBJ1-2, with 8 bases aligning to TRBD1. Looked up from germline, CDR1 is DFQATT and CDR2 is SNEGSKA (reference sequence). The CDR3 is 13 amino acids.

This clonotype was recorded a few times. The V call is TRBV12-3 or TRBV12-4, the J call TRBJ2-1; 10 bases map to TRBD1. This CDR3 comprises 15 residues. The ends lost 2 bases at V and 9 bases at J; junction bases unmatched: 7. CDR3 DNA: TGTGCCAGCAGTTTATCGGGACAGGGGAGGAGTGAGCAGTTCTTC. Translating gives CASSLSGQGRSEQFF.

This clonotype has more than one count but fewer than ten. V and J are TRBV5-1 and TRBJ2-1, with 12 bases lining up with TRBD2. J gave up 4 bases and V 4 bases, and 9 bases lay outside the gene matches. CDR1 SGHRS and CDR2 YFSETQ come from the germline V gene. The CDR3 consists of 17 residues. In DNA, the CDR3 is TGCGCCAGCAGCCTCGGAATTACTAGCGGGGGGTACAATGAGCAGTTCTTC. Translation: CASSLGITSGGYNEQFF.